One and the same sample provided the 5 T cell receptor beta chains below, sequenced in a study of spatial heterogeneity in lung cancer. Time point reported: sample taken at primary tumor resection. TCRdb re-called the 5' RACE reads through MiXCR, storing one row per CDR3 protein. The profile shows about 40,000 distinct CDR3 sequences, approximately 5.5% of them singletons. The sequencing used PBMCs, collected at surgery. These receptors all come from a female donor with early-stage non-small cell lung cancer.

This clonotype has a handful of counts. This rearrangement joins TRBV7-3 to TRBJ2-7; 8 bases map to TRBD2. The CDR3 loop spans 14 amino acids. Germline trimming cut 5 bases from V and 3 bases from J; bases unmatched to any gene: 6. CDR1 is SGHTA and CDR2 is FQGTGA in the germline V gene. CDR3 DNA sequence: TGTGCCAGCAGCCCCGGGGGGGTCCGCTACGAGCAGTACTTC. It translates to CASSPGGVRYEQYF. Full variable domain (missing parts from reference TRBV7-3 and TRBJ2-7): GAGVSQTPSNKVTEKGKYVELRCDPISGHTALYWYRQSLGQGPEFLIYFQGTGAADDSGLPNDRFFAVRPEGSVSTLKIQRTERGDSAVYLCASSPGGVRYEQYFGPGTRLTVT.

The chain has TRBV6-5 and TRBJ2-1, with D possibly matching TRBD2 (6 bases). The germline gives CDR1 MNHEY, CDR2 SVGAGI. V was pared by 7 bases and J by 4 bases, with 23 bases between. The CDR3 sequence is 17 residues long. CDR3 nucleotide sequence: TGTGCCAGCAAACCTGCGGCGGGGATCGTACTTTACAATGAGCAGTTCTTC. As protein: CASKPAAGIVLYNEQFF.

This clonotype was observed at least ten times. V and J are TRBV5-1 and TRBJ2-5; D perhaps matches TRBD1 (6 bases). The CDR3 is 16 amino acids. Per germline, CDR1 SGHRS and CDR2 YFSETQ. Trimming pared 0 bases from V and 3 bases from J, leaving 15 bases between. CDR3 region: CASSLGLGQLKETQYF. The CDR3 DNA is TGCGCCAGCAGCTTGGGGCTCGGACAGTTAAAAGAGACCCAGTACTTC.

The chain recombines TRBV27 with TRBJ1-1; TRBD1 matches at 7 bases. The V gene end was trimmed by 2 bases and the J gene end by 3 bases; junction bases not matched to a gene: 6. CDR1 MNHEY and CDR2 SMNVEV come from the germline V gene (reference sequence). This CDR3 is built from 15 residues. CDR3 DNA sequence: TGTGCCAGCAGTTTAACCACAGGGGCGGACACTGAAGCTTTCTTT. Translation gives CASSLTTGADTEAFF.

V is TRBV12-3 or TRBV12-4 and J is TRBJ2-3, with TRBD1 as a possible D gene (5 bases). There are 16 residues in the CDR3. Trimming took 6 bases from V and 4 from J, leaving 20 bases between them. The CDR3: CASRTILEGVSDTQYF. The CDR3 DNA follows: TGTGCCAGCAGAACAATCCTAGAAGGGGTTTCAGATACGCAGTATTTT.